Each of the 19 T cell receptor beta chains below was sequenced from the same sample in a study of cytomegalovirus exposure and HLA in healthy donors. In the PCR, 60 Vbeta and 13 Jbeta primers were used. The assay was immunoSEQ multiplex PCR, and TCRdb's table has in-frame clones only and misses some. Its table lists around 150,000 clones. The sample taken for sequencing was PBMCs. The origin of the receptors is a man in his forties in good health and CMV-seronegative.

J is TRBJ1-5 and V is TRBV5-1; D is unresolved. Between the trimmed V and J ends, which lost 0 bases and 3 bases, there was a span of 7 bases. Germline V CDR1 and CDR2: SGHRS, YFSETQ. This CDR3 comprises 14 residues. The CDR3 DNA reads TGCGCCAGCAGCTTGGGAGGGCTCAATCAGCCCCAGCATTTT. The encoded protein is CASSLGGLNQPQHF. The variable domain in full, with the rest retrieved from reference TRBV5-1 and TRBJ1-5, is KAGVTQTPRYLIKTRGQQVTLSCSPISGHRSVSWYQQTPGQGLQFLFEYFSETQRNKGNFPGRFSGRQFSNSRSEMNVSTLELGDSALYLCASSLGGLNQPQHFGDGTRLSIL.

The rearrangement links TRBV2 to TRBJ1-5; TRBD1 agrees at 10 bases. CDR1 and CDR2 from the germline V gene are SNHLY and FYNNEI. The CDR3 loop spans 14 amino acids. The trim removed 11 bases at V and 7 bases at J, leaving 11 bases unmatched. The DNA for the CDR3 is TGTGCCGGGGGGACAGGGGAAAGTCGGCAGCCCCAGCATTTT. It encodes CAGGTGESRQPQHF.

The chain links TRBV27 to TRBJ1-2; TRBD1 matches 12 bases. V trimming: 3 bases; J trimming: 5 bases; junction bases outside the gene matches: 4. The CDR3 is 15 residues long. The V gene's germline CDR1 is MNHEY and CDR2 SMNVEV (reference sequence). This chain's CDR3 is CASSLGTGGEYGYTF. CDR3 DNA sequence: TGTGCCAGCAGTTTGGGGACAGGGGGCGAATATGGCTACACCTTC.

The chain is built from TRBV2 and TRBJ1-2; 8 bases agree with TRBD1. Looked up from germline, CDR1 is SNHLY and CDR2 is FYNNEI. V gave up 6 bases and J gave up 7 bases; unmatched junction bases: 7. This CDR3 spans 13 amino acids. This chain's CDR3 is CASSGQGVAGYTF. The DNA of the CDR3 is TGTGCCAGCAGCGGACAGGGAGTGGCTGGCTACACCTTC.

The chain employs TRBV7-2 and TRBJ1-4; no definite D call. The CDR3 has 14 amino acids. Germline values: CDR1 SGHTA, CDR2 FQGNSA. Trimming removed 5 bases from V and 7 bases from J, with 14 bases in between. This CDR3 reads CASSRAGEFEKLFF. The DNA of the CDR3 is TGTGCCAGCAGCCGCGCCGGGGAATTTGAAAAACTGTTTTTT.

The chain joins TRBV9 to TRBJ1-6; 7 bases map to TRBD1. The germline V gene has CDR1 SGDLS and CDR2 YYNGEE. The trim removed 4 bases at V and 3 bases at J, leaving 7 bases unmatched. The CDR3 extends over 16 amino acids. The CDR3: CASSRTGEFYNSPLHF. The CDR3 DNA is TGTGCCAGCAGCCGGACAGGAGAATTCTATAATTCACCCCTCCACTTT.

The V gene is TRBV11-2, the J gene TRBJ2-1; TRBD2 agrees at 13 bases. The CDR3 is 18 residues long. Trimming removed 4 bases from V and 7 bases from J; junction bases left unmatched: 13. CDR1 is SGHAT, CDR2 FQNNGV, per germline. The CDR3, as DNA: TGTGCCAGCAGCTCACCGCCTGGGACTAGCGGGGAATCAAATGAGCAGTTCTTC. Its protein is CASSSPPGTSGESNEQFF.

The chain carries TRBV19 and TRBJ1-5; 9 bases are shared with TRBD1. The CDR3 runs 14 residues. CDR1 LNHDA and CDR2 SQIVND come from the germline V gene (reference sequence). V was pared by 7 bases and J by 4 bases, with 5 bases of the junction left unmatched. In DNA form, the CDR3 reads TGTGCCAGTACCCCGGGACAGGGTAATCAGCCCCAGCATTTT. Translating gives CASTPGQGNQPQHF.

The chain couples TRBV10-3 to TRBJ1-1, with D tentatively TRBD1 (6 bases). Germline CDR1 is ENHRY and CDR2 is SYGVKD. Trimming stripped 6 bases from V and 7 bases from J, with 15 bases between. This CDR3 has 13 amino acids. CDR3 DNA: TGTGCCATCAGGGACAGCTCTATCCATGAAGCTTTCTTT. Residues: CAIRDSSIHEAFF.

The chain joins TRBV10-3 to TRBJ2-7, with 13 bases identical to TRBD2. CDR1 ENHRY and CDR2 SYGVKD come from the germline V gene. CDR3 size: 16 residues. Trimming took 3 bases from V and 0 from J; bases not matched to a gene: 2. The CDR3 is CAISDGLAGDSYEQYF. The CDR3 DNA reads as TGTGCCATCAGTGATGGACTAGCGGGGGACTCCTACGAGCAGTACTTC.

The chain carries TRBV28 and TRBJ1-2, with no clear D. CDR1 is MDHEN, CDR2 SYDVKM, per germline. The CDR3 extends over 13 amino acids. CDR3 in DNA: TGTGTCGTCGGTCACTATGCGGAGGGTGGCTACACCTTC. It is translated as CVVGHYAEGGYTF.

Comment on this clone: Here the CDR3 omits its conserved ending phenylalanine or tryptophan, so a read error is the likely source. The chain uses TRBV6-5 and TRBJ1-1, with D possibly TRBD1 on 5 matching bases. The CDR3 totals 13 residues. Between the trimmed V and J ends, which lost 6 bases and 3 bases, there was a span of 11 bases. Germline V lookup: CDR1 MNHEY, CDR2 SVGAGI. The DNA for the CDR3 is TGTGCCAGCAGGGATGACAGTTACACTGAAGCTTTCCTT. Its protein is CASRDDSYTEAFL.

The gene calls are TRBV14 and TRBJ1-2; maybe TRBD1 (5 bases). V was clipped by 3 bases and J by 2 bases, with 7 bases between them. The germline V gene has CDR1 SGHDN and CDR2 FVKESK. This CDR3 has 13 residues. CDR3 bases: TGTGCCAGCAGCCAGACAGCAAACTATGGCTACACCTTC. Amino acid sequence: CASSQTANYGYTF.

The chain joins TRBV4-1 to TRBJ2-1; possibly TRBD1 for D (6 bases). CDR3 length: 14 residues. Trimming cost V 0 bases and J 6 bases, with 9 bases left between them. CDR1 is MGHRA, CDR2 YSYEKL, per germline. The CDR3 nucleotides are TGCGCCAGCAGCCAAGACGGCAGGGGCAATGAGCAGTTCTTC. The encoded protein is CASSQDGRGNEQFF.

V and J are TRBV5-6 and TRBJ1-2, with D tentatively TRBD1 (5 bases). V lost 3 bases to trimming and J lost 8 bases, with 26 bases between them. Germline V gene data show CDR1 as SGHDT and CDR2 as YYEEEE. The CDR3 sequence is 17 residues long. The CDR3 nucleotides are TGTGCCAGCAGCTCGCCCACCCCTGGGGCCGCAAGGAAGGGCTACACCTTC. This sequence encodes CASSSPTPGAARKGYTF. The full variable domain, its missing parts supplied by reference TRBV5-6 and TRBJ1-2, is DAGVTQSPTHLIKTRGQQVTLRCSPKSGHDTVSWYQQALGQGPQFIFQYYEEEERQRGNFPDRFSGHQFPNYSSELNVNALLLGDSALYLCASSSPTPGAARKGYTFGSGTRLTVV.

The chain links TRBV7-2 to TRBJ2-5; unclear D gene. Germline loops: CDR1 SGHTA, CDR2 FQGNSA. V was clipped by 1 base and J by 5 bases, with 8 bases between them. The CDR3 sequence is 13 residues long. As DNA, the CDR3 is TGTGCCAGCAGCTTAGATATTCTGGAGACCCAGTACTTC. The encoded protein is CASSLDILETQYF. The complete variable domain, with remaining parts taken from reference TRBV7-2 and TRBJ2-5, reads GAGVSQSPSNKVTEKGKDVELRCDPISGHTALYWYRQSLGQGLEFLIYFQGNSAPDKSGLPSDRFSAERTGGSVSTLTIQRTQQEDSAVYLCASSLDILETQYFGPGTRLLVL.

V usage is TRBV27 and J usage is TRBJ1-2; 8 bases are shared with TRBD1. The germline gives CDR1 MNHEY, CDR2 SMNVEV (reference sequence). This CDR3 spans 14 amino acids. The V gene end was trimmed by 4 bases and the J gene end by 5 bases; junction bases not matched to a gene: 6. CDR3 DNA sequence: TGTGCCAGCAGTTCACAGGGGGTCGGGTATGGCTACACCTTC. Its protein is CASSSQGVGYGYTF.

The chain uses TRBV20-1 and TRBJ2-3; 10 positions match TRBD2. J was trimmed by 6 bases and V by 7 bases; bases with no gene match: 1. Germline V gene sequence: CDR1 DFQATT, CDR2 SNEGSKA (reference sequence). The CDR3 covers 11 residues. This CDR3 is CSERGGDTQYF. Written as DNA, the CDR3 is TGCAGTGAGCGGGGGGGCGATACGCAGTATTTT.

CDR3 nucleotide sequence: TGTGCCAGCAGCTTAAGAGGTGGACCGGGGATTGCAGATACGCAGTATTTT. This encodes CASSLRGGPGIADTQYF. The rearrangement uses TRBV5-4 and TRBJ2-3; the D gene is possibly TRBD2 (5 bases). Trimming took off 2 bases at V and 4 bases at J, with 20 bases between the two ends. The CDR3 contains 17 residues. In germline, CDR1 is SGHNT, CDR2 YYREEE (reference sequence).